The rows below give T cell receptor beta chains drawn from one sample of a study of blood T cell repertoires in COVID-19. The protocol was immunoSEQ multiplex PCR, while the TCRdb copy is restricted to in-frame clones and leaves out a portion. Among nearly 80,000 clones listed, about four fifths were seen once. Sequenced: peripheral blood. These receptors were obtained from a woman aged 70-85 years with acute or convalescent COVID-19. CDR3s include the opening cysteine and the closing phenylalanine or tryptophan. The D gene is left open where the match is weak. The listing skips clone size in some rows; elsewhere it reads once, few, many or a size class.

V gene: TRBV5-1; clone size: few; J gene: TRBJ1-5; D gene: TRBD1; CDR3 protein: CASSLGQGDQPQHF; CDR3 DNA: TGCGCCAGCAGCTTAGGACAGGGCGATCAGCCCCAGCATTTT
V gene: TRBV3-1/TRBV3-2; clone size: few; J gene: TRBJ2-7; D gene: .; CDR3 protein: CASSQDLNYGYEQYF; CDR3 DNA: TGTGCCAGCAGCCAAGATCTTAACTATGGCTACGAGCAGTACTTC
V gene: TRBV15; clone size: .; J gene: TRBJ2-5; D gene: TRBD1; CDR3 protein: CATSRNTGQGRETQYF; CDR3 DNA: TGTGCCACCAGCAGAAACACGGGACAGGGGCGGGAGACCCAGTACTTC
V gene: TRBV7-9; clone size: .; J gene: TRBJ2-1; D gene: TRBD1; CDR3 protein: CASSFRTGFNEQFF; CDR3 DNA: TGTGCCAGCAGCTTCAGGACAGGGTTTAATGAGCAGTTCTTC
V gene: TRBV6-4; clone size: .; J gene: TRBJ2-5; D gene: TRBD2; CDR3 protein: CASSQLAGGPLYF; CDR3 DNA: TGTGCCAGCAGTCAGCTAGCGGGAGGGCCTTTGTACTTC
V gene: TRBV19; clone size: .; J gene: TRBJ2-1; D gene: TRBD1; CDR3 protein: CATSHWTGGSDEQFF; CDR3 DNA: TGTGCCACCAGTCATTGGACAGGGGGCAGCGATGAGCAGTTCTTC
V gene: TRBV6-5; clone size: .; J gene: TRBJ2-3; D gene: .; CDR3 protein: CASGGNTDTQYF; CDR3 DNA: TGTGCCAGCGGGGGCAACACAGATACGCAGTATTTT
V gene: TRBV3-1/TRBV3-2; clone size: .; J gene: TRBJ1-6; D gene: TRBD1; CDR3 protein: CASSPRDRTSSPLHF; CDR3 DNA: TGTGCCAGCAGCCCTCGGGACAGAACAAGTTCACCCCTCCACTTT
V gene: TRBV19; clone size: few; J gene: TRBJ2-3; D gene: TRBD2; CDR3 protein: CASSIIFGLAGKADTQYF; CDR3 DNA: TGTGCCAGTAGTATCATTTTCGGACTAGCGGGAAAGGCAGATACGCAGTATTTT
V gene: TRBV9; clone size: once; J gene: TRBJ1-1; D gene: .; CDR3 protein: CASSETGFSEAFF; CDR3 DNA: TGTGCCAGCAGTGAAACAGGGTTTTCCGAAGCTTTCTTT
V gene: TRBV4-1; clone size: .; J gene: TRBJ2-2; D gene: TRBD2; CDR3 protein: CASSTWREATGELFF; CDR3 DNA: TGCGCCTCCTCTACTTGGCGGGAGGCCACCGGGGAGCTGTTTTTT
V gene: TRBV9; clone size: few; J gene: TRBJ1-1; D gene: .; CDR3 protein: CASSVGSGGGTLLEAFF; CDR3 DNA: TGTGCCAGCAGCGTAGGTTCGGGGGGTGGCACTCTACTTGAAGCTTTCTTT
V gene: TRBV5-1; clone size: .; J gene: TRBJ2-7; D gene: .; CDR3 protein: CASSFTETYEQYF; CDR3 DNA: TGCGCCAGCAGCTTCACTGAGACCTACGAGCAGTACTTC
V gene: TRBV6-1; clone size: .; J gene: TRBJ2-5; D gene: TRBD1; CDR3 protein: CASSETGVLGTQYF; CDR3 DNA: TGTGCCAGCAGTGAAACAGGGGTTCTGGGGACCCAGTACTTC
V gene: TRBV5-1; clone size: .; J gene: TRBJ2-1; D gene: .; CDR3 protein: CASSLLQGVNNEQFF; CDR3 DNA: TGCGCCAGCAGCTTGCTACAGGGAGTCAACAATGAGCAGTTCTTC
V gene: TRBV11-3; clone size: once; J gene: TRBJ2-1; D gene: TRBD1; CDR3 protein: CASSLRGGSNEQFF; CDR3 DNA: TGTGCCAGCAGCTTACGAGGGGGCTCCAATGAGCAGTTCTTC
V gene: TRBV12-5; clone size: .; J gene: TRBJ1-5; D gene: .; CDR3 protein: CASGLPGSNQPQHF; CDR3 DNA: TGTGCTAGTGGTTTGCCAGGGAGCAATCAGCCCCAGCATTTT
V gene: TRBV24-1; clone size: .; J gene: TRBJ2-5; D gene: TRBD2; CDR3 protein: CATSDLRGDQETQYF; CDR3 DNA: TGTGCCACCAGTGATTTGCGGGGGGACCAAGAGACCCAGTACTTC
V gene: TRBV5-8; clone size: .; J gene: TRBJ1-1; D gene: .; CDR3 protein: CASSLGVRGTEAFF; CDR3 DNA: TGTGCCAGCAGCTTGGGTGTCCGGGGCACTGAAGCTTTCTTT
V gene: TRBV5-1; clone size: .; J gene: TRBJ2-1; D gene: TRBD1; CDR3 protein: CASSSGQGMYNEQFF; CDR3 DNA: TGCGCCAGCAGCTCGGGACAGGGAATGTACAATGAGCAGTTCTTC
V gene: TRBV7-2; clone size: .; J gene: TRBJ1-2; D gene: TRBD1; CDR3 protein: CASSRDGGQGDYGYTF; CDR3 DNA: TGTGCCAGCAGCCGTGATGGTGGACAGGGGGACTATGGCTACACCTTC
V gene: TRBV5-1; clone size: few; J gene: TRBJ2-3; D gene: TRBD1; CDR3 protein: CASSPTGATDTQYF; CDR3 DNA: TGCGCCAGCAGCCCGACAGGGGCCACAGATACGCAGTATTTT
V gene: TRBV19; clone size: many; J gene: TRBJ2-2; D gene: TRBD1; CDR3 protein: CASGQGARTGELFF; CDR3 DNA: TGTGCCAGTGGACAGGGGGCAAGAACCGGGGAGCTGTTTTTT
V gene: TRBV30; clone size: .; J gene: TRBJ1-2; D gene: .; CDR3 protein: CAWNRAEGSRGYTF; CDR3 DNA: TGTGCCTGGAATCGAGCGGAGGGCTCTCGCGGCTACACCTTC
V gene: TRBV29-1; clone size: .; J gene: TRBJ1-1; D gene: TRBD1; CDR3 protein: CSVDQSRQGGTEAFF; CDR3 DNA: TGCAGCGTTGATCAGAGCCGACAGGGCGGCACTGAAGCTTTCTTT
V gene: TRBV27; clone size: .; J gene: TRBJ1-4; D gene: .; CDR3 protein: CASTKTGGNEKLFF; CDR3 DNA: TGTGCCAGCACGAAGACAGGCGGTAATGAAAAACTGTTTTTT
V gene: TRBV30; clone size: .; J gene: TRBJ2-7; D gene: TRBD1; CDR3 protein: CAWSLGTDSSFSYEQYF; CDR3 DNA: TGTGCCTGGAGTCTAGGGACAGACTCCTCGTTCTCCTACGAGCAGTACTTC
V gene: TRBV24-1; clone size: .; J gene: TRBJ2-1; D gene: TRBD2; CDR3 protein: CATSKREQSYNEQFF; CDR3 DNA: TGTGCCACCAGTAAGCGGGAACAGTCCTACAATGAGCAGTTCTTC
V gene: TRBV14; clone size: .; J gene: TRBJ1-3; D gene: .; CDR3 protein: CASRPSGASGNTIYF; CDR3 DNA: TGTGCCAGCAGGCCTTCAGGGGCTTCTGGAAACACCATATATTTT
V gene: TRBV19; clone size: .; J gene: TRBJ2-5; D gene: TRBD2; CDR3 protein: CASTPGWGGAETQYF; CDR3 DNA: TGTGCCAGTACCCCCGGGTGGGGGGGTGCAGAGACCCAGTACTTC
V gene: TRBV7-3; clone size: .; J gene: TRBJ1-1; D gene: TRBD1; CDR3 protein: CASSQSGQGRTEAFF; CDR3 DNA: TGTGCCAGCAGCCAGTCAGGACAGGGTAGGACTGAAGCTTTCTTT
V gene: TRBV2; clone size: once; J gene: TRBJ1-2; D gene: .; CDR3 protein: CASRDLGAQGDYGYTF; CDR3 DNA: TGTGCCAGCCGCGATTTGGGAGCTCAAGGTGACTATGGCTACACCTTC
V gene: TRBV10-3; clone size: .; J gene: TRBJ2-1; D gene: .; CDR3 protein: CASKGRGSNEQFF; CDR3 DNA: TGTGCCAGCAAGGGCCGAGGGAGCAATGAGCAGTTCTTC
V gene: TRBV7-2; clone size: few; J gene: TRBJ1-5; D gene: TRBD1; CDR3 protein: CASSFTTGGNQPQHF; CDR3 DNA: TGTGCCAGCAGCTTTACGACAGGGGGTAATCAGCCCCAGCATTTT
V gene: TRBV27; clone size: .; J gene: TRBJ2-5; D gene: TRBD2; CDR3 protein: CASTSRLAGIETQYF; CDR3 DNA: TGTGCCAGCACCTCCCGTCTAGCGGGAATAGAGACCCAGTACTTC
V gene: TRBV2; clone size: .; J gene: TRBJ1-5; D gene: TRBD1; CDR3 protein: CASSPGQRSNQPQHF; CDR3 DNA: TGTGCCAGCAGCCCGGGACAGAGAAGCAATCAGCCCCAGCATTTT
V gene: TRBV14; clone size: .; J gene: TRBJ2-7; D gene: TRBD2; CDR3 protein: CASSQASGRSKATYEQYF; CDR3 DNA: TGTGCCAGCAGCCAAGCTAGCGGGAGGTCCAAGGCGACCTACGAGCAGTACTTC
V gene: TRBV7-2; clone size: .; J gene: TRBJ1-6; D gene: .; CDR3 protein: CASTHRDRGGYSPLHF; CDR3 DNA: TGTGCCAGCACCCATAGGGATAGGGGAGGGTATTCACCCCTCCACTTT
V gene: TRBV19; clone size: few; J gene: TRBJ1-5; D gene: .; CDR3 protein: CASSPFEGDQPQHF; CDR3 DNA: TGTGCCAGTAGTCCTTTTGAAGGGGATCAGCCCCAGCATTTT
V gene: TRBV5-5; clone size: .; J gene: TRBJ2-5; D gene: .; CDR3 protein: CASSSGTTYQETQYF; CDR3 DNA: TGTGCCAGCAGCTCTGGGACAACGTACCAAGAGACCCAGTACTTC
V gene: TRBV5-1; clone size: .; J gene: TRBJ1-2; D gene: TRBD1; CDR3 protein: CASSSGQLYGYTF; CDR3 DNA: TGCGCCAGCAGCTCGGGACAGCTCTATGGCTACACCTTC
V gene: TRBV6-5; clone size: .; J gene: TRBJ1-6; D gene: .; CDR3 protein: CASSRQGRNSPLHF; CDR3 DNA: TGTGCCAGCAGTCGTCAGGGGCGTAATTCACCCCTCCACTTT
V gene: TRBV5-4; clone size: .; J gene: TRBJ1-1; D gene: .; CDR3 protein: CASSLAGRYTEAFF; CDR3 DNA: TGTGCCAGCAGCTTGGCCGGCAGGTACACTGAAGCTTTCTTT
V gene: TRBV24-1; clone size: .; J gene: TRBJ2-3; D gene: TRBD2; CDR3 protein: CATSDLHQGSGSADTQYF; CDR3 DNA: TGTGCCACCAGTGATTTGCACCAGGGTAGCGGGAGTGCGGATACGCAGTATTTT
V gene: TRBV2; clone size: .; J gene: TRBJ1-2; D gene: TRBD1; CDR3 protein: CASSRGQGGSSNYGYTF; CDR3 DNA: TGTGCCAGCAGTCGCGGACAGGGAGGTTCCTCTAACTATGGCTACACCTTC
V gene: TRBV2; clone size: .; J gene: TRBJ1-2; D gene: TRBD1; CDR3 protein: CASSEIGQVVQYTF; CDR3 DNA: TGTGCCAGCAGTGAAATAGGACAGGTGGTTCAGTACACCTTC
V gene: TRBV5-1; clone size: .; J gene: TRBJ2-1; D gene: TRBD1; CDR3 protein: CASSLEQGAYNEQFF; CDR3 DNA: TGCGCCAGCAGCTTGGAGCAGGGGGCCTACAATGAGCAGTTCTTC
V gene: TRBV19; clone size: .; J gene: TRBJ1-6; D gene: .; CDR3 protein: CASSITRQANSPLHF; CDR3 DNA: TGTGCCAGTAGTATTACCCGACAGGCGAATTCACCCCTCCACTTT
V gene: TRBV3-1/TRBV3-2; clone size: .; J gene: TRBJ1-2; D gene: .; CDR3 protein: CASSQGGQTYGYTF; CDR3 DNA: TGTGCCAGCAGCCAAGGGGGGCAGACATATGGCTACACCTTC
V gene: TRBV6-5; clone size: .; J gene: TRBJ1-2; D gene: .; CDR3 protein: CASSSQGYGYTF; CDR3 DNA: TGTGCCAGCAGTTCGCAGGGGTATGGCTACACCTTC
V gene: TRBV27; clone size: .; J gene: TRBJ1-2; D gene: TRBD1; CDR3 protein: CASSSRTGPLYYGYTF; CDR3 DNA: TGTGCCAGCAGTTCGCGGACAGGCCCGCTTTACTATGGCTACACCTTC
V gene: TRBV30; clone size: .; J gene: TRBJ1-4; D gene: .; CDR3 protein: CAWSDRDIYEKLFF; CDR3 DNA: TGTGCCTGGAGCGACCGGGACATCTATGAAAAACTGTTTTTT
V gene: TRBV24-1; clone size: .; J gene: TRBJ2-5; D gene: TRBD2; CDR3 protein: CATGPGLAGARETQYF; CDR3 DNA: TGTGCCACCGGCCCGGGACTAGCGGGAGCTCGGGAGACCCAGTACTTC
V gene: TRBV7-6; clone size: .; J gene: TRBJ2-7; D gene: TRBD1; CDR3 protein: CASSSLGAGGYEQYF; CDR3 DNA: TGTGCCAGCAGCTCCCTCGGTGCAGGGGGCTACGAGCAGTACTTC
V gene: TRBV5-6; clone size: .; J gene: TRBJ1-2; D gene: .; CDR3 protein: CASSFQGLANYGYTF; CDR3 DNA: TGTGCCAGCAGCTTTCAGGGGCTAGCTAACTATGGCTACACCTTC
V gene: TRBV2; clone size: few; J gene: TRBJ1-5; D gene: .; CDR3 protein: CASSDMGGNQPQHF; CDR3 DNA: TGTGCCAGCAGTGATATGGGGGGAAATCAGCCCCAGCATTTT
V gene: TRBV7-3; clone size: .; J gene: TRBJ1-1; D gene: TRBD1; CDR3 protein: CASSEQGVGKLNTEAFF; CDR3 DNA: TGTGCCAGCAGCGAACAGGGGGTAGGGAAATTGAACACTGAAGCTTTCTTT